This TCR beta chain comes out of a study of Tregs in tolerant kidney transplant recipients. Worth noting for this clone: Its antigen is not known.

Overall study findings and caveats: Donor-specific Treg expansion exceeded global Treg expansion in tolerant patients, suggesting antigen drive. Tregs expanded with activated donor B cells seemed most donor-specific.

Profiled with immunoSEQ multiplex PCR; TCRdb holds only in-frame clones, not every one. The data contain approximately 93,000 clones, approximately 94% of them singletons. The material was CD4+ T cells from blood, obtained before the transplant. The sequence derives from a human donor who received a combined kidney and bone marrow transplant.

As DNA, the CDR3 is TGTGCCAGCAGCTTATCGCAGGGCACTGAAGCTTTCTTT. Protein sequence: CASSLSQGTEAFF. The chain has TRBV7-2 and TRBJ1-1; possibly TRBD1 for D (5 bases). Trimming removed 2 bases at V and 4 bases at J, with 8 bases between. CDR3 length: 13 residues. Germline CDR1 is SGHTA and CDR2 is FQGNSA.